Presented here are 5 T cell receptor beta chains from one specimen sequenced in a study of blood T cell repertoires in COVID-19. Measured with immunoSEQ multiplex PCR; TCRdb has only the in-frame clones, and not every one. Among some 200,000 clones, about 85% were seen once, and the ten largest hold 2% to 2.5%. The source material was PBMCs or T cells enriched from blood (not recorded which). These receptor sequences come from a woman under 40 who had recovered from COVID-19.

The chain joins TRBV4-2 to TRBJ2-1, with TRBD2 matching 8 bases. J gave up 6 bases and V 1 base, and 5 bases lay outside the gene matches. The CDR3 is made up of 15 amino acids. The germline CDR1 and CDR2 sequences are LGHNA and YNFKEQ. For the CDR3, the DNA is TGTGCCAGCAGCCAAGGGGGGACTAGTATCAATGAGCAGTTCTTC. It translates to CASSQGGTSINEQFF.

This rearrangement joins TRBV4-1 to TRBJ1-2; no firm D call. CDR1 MGHRA and CDR2 YSYEKL come from the germline V gene. Trimming stripped 0 bases from V and 1 base from J, with 12 bases between. The CDR3 totals 16 residues. CDR3 sequence: CASSQDRRQNNYGYTF. The DNA of the CDR3 is TGCGCCAGCAGCCAAGATAGGAGGCAAAATAACTATGGCTACACCTTC.

This clone was detected only a few times. The chain has TRBV7-3 and TRBJ1-1; a weak D match, TRBD1 (5 bases). This CDR3 is 15 amino acids long. Trimming left V 1 base short and J 1 base short, with 10 bases between. The V gene's germline CDR1 is SGHTA and CDR2 FQGTGA. CDR3 residues: CASSLMGGENTEAFF. DNA for the CDR3: TGTGCCAGCAGCTTAATGGGAGGGGAGAACACTGAAGCTTTCTTT.

V gene TRBV3-1 (or the pseudogene TRBV3-2) combines with J gene TRBJ1-3; 9 nucleotides match TRBD1. Germline lookup yields CDR1 LGHDT and CDR2 YNNKEL (reference sequence). V trimming: 3 bases; J trimming: 2 bases; junction bases outside the gene matches: 8. This CDR3 is 17 amino acids long. The DNA for the CDR3 is TGTGCCAGCAGCCACCCGGGACAGGGTTTAGCTGGAAACACCATATATTTT. This encodes CASSHPGQGLAGNTIYF.

The sample holds one count of this clone. Different DNA sequences within this sample yield the same CDR3. The chain uses TRBV3-1 (or the pseudogene TRBV3-2) and TRBJ1-1, with 7 nucleotides matching TRBD1. The CDR3 is 14 amino acids. Germline V gene sequence: CDR1 LGHDT, CDR2 YNNKEL (reference sequence). Trimming removed 4 bases from V and 1 base from J; junction bases left unmatched: 3. The CDR3 sequence is CASSPRTGNTEAFF. The CDR3 DNA reads as TGTGCCAGCAGCCCCCGGACAGGGAACACTGAAGCTTTCTTT.